This TCR beta chain was profiled in a study of blood T cell repertoires in COVID-19. In the study overall: From T cells, B-cell-depleted T cells, or PBMCs came the material, which was cDNA or gDNA.

The V and J ends lost 2 bases and 7 bases, in that order; junction bases with no gene match: 3. Germline loops: CDR1 MDHEN, CDR2 SYDVKM. The CDR3 consists of 13 residues. Sequencing used immunoSEQ multiplex PCR; TCRdb keeps in-frame clones, though not all of them. The table includes 140,000 to 150,000 clones, 81% detected once. The gene calls are TRBV28 and TRBJ1-2; 8 nucleotides agree with TRBD1. Sequencing was performed on peripheral blood. This TCR was sampled from a human donor in a cohort sampled during active COVID-19. This chain's CDR3 is CASSLMDRAGYTF. The CDR3 DNA is TGTGCCAGCAGTTTAATGGACAGGGCTGGCTACACCTTC.